Listed below are T cell receptor beta chains from one sample, sequenced in a study of blood T cells in healthy people across ages. MiXCR was run by TCRdb on the 5' RACE reads, yielding one entry per CDR3 protein. This table holds 800,000 to 950,000 distinct CDR3 sequences, about 29% found once. In addition, the sample was reused for a study of T cells of mothers and their children.

Sequenced: blood. These receptors were collected from a woman aged 40 to 49 in good health. The CDR3 runs from the conserved cysteine through the conserved F or W. D genes are given only for firm matches.

d_call	v_call	j_call	cdr3_aa
TRBD1	TRBV5-1	TRBJ1-4	CASSWGQAPEKLFF
-	TRBV5-1	TRBJ1-4	CASGLDGLHEKLFF
TRBD1	TRBV10-3	TRBJ2-7	CAISGQGSTYEQYF
TRBD1	TRBV12-3/TRBV12-4	TRBJ2-7	CASSFQQGAYEQYF
TRBD2	TRBV28	TRBJ2-7	CATRGAGTSYEQYF
-	TRBV7-2	TRBJ2-3	CASSSLGPSTDTQYF
-	TRBV20-1	TRBJ1-2	CSAIDGGGHNYGYTF
-	TRBV7-9	TRBJ2-1	CASSHRDRYSEQFF
TRBD1	TRBV14	TRBJ2-4	CASSQTTGVVNIQYF
-	TRBV6-2/TRBV6-3	TRBJ2-7	CASSYRRDEQYF
-	TRBV7-2	TRBJ1-1	CASSLGGHRVGTEAFF
TRBD1	TRBV7-9	TRBJ2-3	CASSSRDREVDTQYF
-	TRBV29-1	TRBJ2-5	CSVEGTWGRDETQYF
-	TRBV7-2	TRBJ2-7	CASSLVGAGDEQYF
TRBD1	TRBV20-1	TRBJ1-4	CSARARTGGEKLFF
-	TRBV27	TRBJ1-2	CASSLRGGNGYGYTF
-	TRBV7-2	TRBJ1-1	CASSLELGAGTEAFF
TRBD1	TRBV6-5	TRBJ1-4	CASSSVTGEWEKLFF
-	TRBV5-4	TRBJ2-7	CASSLGRGEPSYEQYF
TRBD1	TRBV4-3	TRBJ1-2	CASSQEWGEKTGTGVYGYTF
TRBD2	TRBV5-8	TRBJ2-5	CASSPERGGPRETQYF
TRBD1	TRBV2	TRBJ2-5	CASRDRVGETQYF
TRBD2	TRBV7-2	TRBJ2-1	CASSLGGTSGQYNEQFF
TRBD1	TRBV18	TRBJ2-5	CASSGPTGTGKETQYF
-	TRBV4-2	TRBJ1-1	CASSQATDREAFF
TRBD2	TRBV5-1	TRBJ2-1	CASSASGETYNEQFF
TRBD2	TRBV28	TRBJ2-1	CASSSAGGPNNEQFF
-	TRBV7-9	TRBJ1-2	CASSSTGTSNYGYTF
-	TRBV28	TRBJ1-1	CASSLYGRGLTEAFF
-	TRBV12-3/TRBV12-4	TRBJ1-1	CASSPQGAGLEAFF
-	TRBV9	TRBJ1-1	CASSVVDTEAFF
-	TRBV11-2	TRBJ2-3	CASSLEFGSDTQYF
TRBD1	TRBV6-6	TRBJ2-7	CASSYGTGFDEQYF
-	TRBV7-8	TRBJ2-5	CASSLPRGTGETQYF
TRBD2	TRBV9	TRBJ2-5	CASSDLAGEYQETQYF
-	TRBV29-1	TRBJ2-2	CSVEGRGTNTGELFF
-	TRBV20-1	TRBJ1-5	CSARVQGDFSNQPQHF
TRBD1	TRBV15	TRBJ2-7	CATSRGRGTGGPEQYF
-	TRBV2	TRBJ2-2	CASSPQGGGTTGELFF
TRBD1	TRBV27	TRBJ2-5	CASSPPPGQGKETQYF
-	TRBV29-1	TRBJ2-5	CSVEESPQETQYF